The clone carrying this T cell receptor beta chain was seen many times. As yet, its antigen is unknown. V was trimmed by 5 bases and J by 13 bases, leaving 3 bases between them. CDR1 is MDHEN, CDR2 SYDVKM, per germline. The CDR3 is made up of 9 amino acids. This record belongs to a study of T cells in Graves' hyperthyroidism and ophthalmopathy. Findings and limits, study-wide: Most thyroid clonotypes that were expanded above 0.001 also turned up in blood.

Together with thyroid ultrasound, orbital computed tomography, serum thyroxine and TRAb, clinical symptoms were used for diagnoses. Blood was obtained at the first hyperthyroidism diagnosis, which preceded any ophthalmopathy symptoms. Fresh peripheral blood, 9.5 to 10 ml of it, supplied the PBMCs. TCR beta CDR3 region amplification was performed from RNA transcripts. First-round RT-PCR of the TCR CDR3 relied on the HTBI primer set. A single record per CDR3 protein comes from TCRdb applying MiXCR to the multiplex PCR reads. This table holds some 350,000 distinct CDR3 sequences, more than 15% found once.

This receptor was obtained from a woman aged 18-29 years with Graves' hyperthyroidism that later progressed to Graves' ophthalmopathy. Sample: blood. The rearrangement joins TRBV28 to TRBJ1-6; no clear D. DNA of the CDR3: TGTGCCAGCAGTCCTCCCCTCCACTTT. It is translated as CASSPPLHF.